This T cell receptor (beta chain) derives from a study of blood T cell repertoires in COVID-19. Study background: Researchers got acute and convalescent COVID-19 samples from the United States, Italy and Spain. Sources were T cells, B-cell-depleted T cells, or PBMCs; the material itself was cDNA or gDNA.

Authors' analysis steps: Reference gene primer amplification gave nucleated cell count estimates. The method was immunoSEQ multiplex PCR; TCRdb's version includes in-frame clones alone and lacks a portion of them. V, J and clone size are those of that table, while D and trimming were read from the DNA. The sample consists of tens of thousands of clones, under 90% of them appearing once. With 1 base removed from V and 4 bases from J, the gap between germline ends came to 17 bases. The germline V gene encodes CDR1 LNHNV and CDR2 YYDKDF (reference sequence). The CDR3 spans 17 residues. This clonotype was obtained from a human donor in a cohort sampled during active COVID-19. The chain is built from TRBV15 and TRBJ1-3; a possible D gene is TRBD1 (5 bases). The specimen sequenced was peripheral blood. CDR3 sequence reads: CATSRAGGGAAGNTIYF. CDR3 bases: TGTGCCACCAGCAGAGCCGGCGGGGGAGCCGCCGGAAACACCATATATTTT.